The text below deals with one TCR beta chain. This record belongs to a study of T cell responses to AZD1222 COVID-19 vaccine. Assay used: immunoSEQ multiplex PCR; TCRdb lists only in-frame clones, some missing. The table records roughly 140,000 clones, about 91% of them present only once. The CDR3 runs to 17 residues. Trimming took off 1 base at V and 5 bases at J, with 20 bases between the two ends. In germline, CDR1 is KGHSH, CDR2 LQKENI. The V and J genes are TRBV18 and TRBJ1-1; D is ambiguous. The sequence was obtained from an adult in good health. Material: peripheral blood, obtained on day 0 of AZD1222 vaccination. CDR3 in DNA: TGTGCCAGCTCACCACGGTCAAACAGCCTAGAGAGGACTGAAGCTTTCTTT. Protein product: CASSPRSNSLERTEAFF.